Below, one TCR beta chain is given with its context. This sample was included in a study of early stage breast cancer tumors. The overall study: ER+/PR+/HER2- status applied to twelve of 16 invasive breast tumors.

The repertoire was sequenced with immunoSEQ multiplex PCR; TCRdb's copy has only in-frame clones and lacks some. The table records roughly 5,000 clones, roughly two thirds of them present only once. The CDR3 extends over 19 amino acids. Germline V gene lookup returns CDR1 PRHDT and CDR2 FYEKMQ (reference sequence). Unmatched junction bases numbered 9, after V lost 4 bases and J lost 1 base. V usage is TRBV13 and J usage is TRBJ2-1; 14 nucleotides match TRBD2. Specimen: breast tumor tissue. The sequence came from a person aged 55 to 75 with breast cancer. CDR3 coding DNA: TGTGCCAGCAGCTCCTACACCCGGACTAGCGGGAGGTCCTACAATGAGCAGTTCTTC. Protein product: CASSSYTRTSGRSYNEQFF.